Listed here are 18 T cell receptor beta chains from one sample, sequenced in a study of blood T cell repertoires in COVID-19. Measured with immunoSEQ multiplex PCR; TCRdb has only the in-frame clones, and not every one. Of about 80,000 clones in the sample, about four fifths were seen once. Sample: peripheral blood. The receptors shown here come from a man older than 75 with acute or convalescent COVID-19.

The chain couples TRBV6-4 to TRBJ2-1; D is perhaps TRBD2 (6 bases). V lost 2 bases to trimming and J lost 10 bases, with 12 bases between them. The CDR3 is 13 residues long. Germline CDR1 and CDR2: MRHNA and SNTAGT. CDR3 sequence reads: CASSDVRGREQFF. The DNA for the CDR3 is TGTGCCAGCAGTGACGTCCGGGGGAGGGAGCAGTTCTTC.

The chain links TRBV3-1 (or the pseudogene TRBV3-2) to TRBJ1-4; TRBD1 aligns across 9 bases. There are 16 residues in the CDR3. Germline CDR1 is LGHDT and CDR2 is YNNKEL (reference sequence). V shed 3 bases and J 7 bases; nucleotides not matched to a gene: 9. The CDR3 coding sequence is TGTGCCAGCAGCCAGCCCCACAGGGGGCAGGGTGAAAAACTGTTTTTT. Protein sequence: CASSQPHRGQGEKLFF.

V gene TRBV10-2 combines with J gene TRBJ1-1; no clear D. This CDR3 is 14 amino acids long. Germline V gives CDR1 WSHSY, CDR2 SAAADI. V shed 3 bases and J shed 1 base, with 9 bases lying between them. This chain's CDR3 is CASSETFGNTEAFF. CDR3 bases: TGCGCCAGCAGTGAAACCTTCGGGAACACTGAAGCTTTCTTT.

The chain carries TRBV18 and TRBJ1-1, with 8 bases lining up with TRBD1. This CDR3 comprises 14 residues. Germline trimming cut 3 bases from V and 4 bases from J; bases unmatched to any gene: 4. The germline V gene has CDR1 KGHSH and CDR2 LQKENI. The CDR3 bases are TGTGCCAGCTCACCTACAGGGGGGAGCACTGAAGCTTTCTTT. Its translation is CASSPTGGSTEAFF.

The chain uses TRBV9 and TRBJ2-3; 14 bases agree with TRBD2. The CDR3 consists of 15 residues. After removal of 4 bases from V and 5 bases from J, the junction contained 3 bases not matched to a gene. The germline gives CDR1 SGDLS, CDR2 YYNGEE. In DNA form, the CDR3 reads TGTGCCAGCAGCCGACTAGCGGGGGGGCAAGATACGCAGTATTTT. Its protein product is CASSRLAGGQDTQYF.

This rearrangement joins TRBV14 to TRBJ1-2; TRBD1 aligns across 7 bases. Trimming removed 0 bases from V and 5 bases from J; junction bases left unmatched: 9. This CDR3 comprises 16 residues. The germline V gene encodes CDR1 SGHDN and CDR2 FVKESK. The CDR3 nucleotides are TGTGCCAGCAGCCAAGAAAGAGGGGGCGCCTGGTATGGCTACACCTTC. It codes for CASSQERGGAWYGYTF. The full variable domain, with the rest looked up from reference TRBV14 and TRBJ1-2, is EAGVTQFPSHSVIEKGQTVTLRCDPISGHDNLYWYRRVMGKEIKFLLHFVKESKQDESGMPNNRFLAERTGGTYSTLKVQPAELEDSGVYFCASSQERGGAWYGYTFGSGTRLTVV.

As DNA, the CDR3 is TGTGCCAGTAGTATAGGGAGGCAAAATCGTGAGCCCCAGCATTTT. Its protein is CASSIGRQNREPQHF. The rearrangement links TRBV19 to TRBJ1-5; no firm D call. Trimming shortened V by 1 base and J by 8 bases, and 15 bases separated the two germline ends. This CDR3 region has 15 residues. The germline gives CDR1 LNHDA, CDR2 SQIVND (reference sequence).

The rearrangement links TRBV4-2 to TRBJ1-3, with D possibly TRBD1 on 6 matching bases. The CDR3 extends over 15 amino acids. V lost 0 bases, J lost 2 bases, and 8 bases lay in between. The V gene's germline CDR1 is LGHNA and CDR2 YNFKEQ. The CDR3 loop reads CASSQDNRAGNTIYF. The CDR3 DNA reads as TGTGCCAGCAGCCAAGACAACAGGGCTGGAAACACCATATATTTT.

The count of this clone is one. The rearrangement joins TRBV5-1 to TRBJ2-7; 11 nucleotides align to TRBD1. The CDR3 covers 15 residues. The V gene end was trimmed by 4 bases and the J gene end by 3 bases; junction bases not matched to a gene: 6. The germline CDR1 and CDR2 sequences are SGHRS and YFSETQ. The CDR3 loop is CASSPRTGGIYEQYF. The CDR3 region has the DNA TGCGCCAGCAGCCCACGGACAGGGGGCATCTACGAGCAGTACTTC.

This clone showed up just once. The rearrangement links TRBV7-9 to TRBJ2-3, with TRBD2 matching over 8 bases. The ends lost 3 bases at V and 6 bases at J; junction bases unmatched: 5. This CDR3 comprises 14 residues. Germline values: CDR1 SEHNR, CDR2 FQNEAQ (reference sequence). CDR3 in DNA: TGTGCCAGCAGCTTCGGGGCGGGGGGTGATACGCAGTATTTT. The encoded protein is CASSFGAGGDTQYF.

This clone was counted between two and nine times. V and J are TRBV5-6 and TRBJ1-2; 7 bases align to TRBD1. CDR1 and CDR2 (germline): SGHDT, YYEEEE. The CDR3 sequence is 14 residues long. V was clipped by 4 bases and J by 1 base; unmatched bases: 4. CDR3 sequence: CASSRGTDNYGYTF. CDR3 coding DNA: TGTGCCAGCAGCCGTGGGACAGATAACTATGGCTACACCTTC.

This clone was counted once. The chain uses TRBV5-1 and TRBJ1-3; unclear D gene. CDR1 is SGHRS, CDR2 YFSETQ, per germline. V was shortened by 4 bases and J by 0 bases, with 5 bases between the two germline ends. The CDR3 runs to 13 residues. The CDR3 spells CASSTVSGNTIYF. The CDR3 DNA reads TGCGCCAGCAGCACAGTCTCTGGAAACACCATATATTTT.

V gene TRBV10-3 combines with J gene TRBJ2-4, with D hard to call. Per the germline V gene, CDR1 is ENHRY and CDR2 is SYGVKD. The CDR3 runs 12 residues. With 3 bases removed from V and 13 bases from J, the gap between germline ends came to 13 bases. CDR3 sequence: CAISDYPGLQYF. CDR3 DNA: TGTGCCATCAGTGACTACCCTGGGCTACAGTACTTC.

This clone occurred a few times. The rearrangement uses TRBV19 and TRBJ1-1; possibly TRBD1 for D (5 bases). Germline CDR1 reads LNHDA; CDR2 reads SQIVND (reference sequence). The V gene lost 3 bases and the J gene lost 2 bases, with 10 bases spanning the gap. The CDR3 runs 14 residues. The CDR3 DNA sequence: TGTGCCAGTAGTATTGGCGACAGAAACACTGAAGCTTTCTTT. Amino acid sequence: CASSIGDRNTEAFF.

The V call is TRBV11-1, the J call TRBJ2-7; 8 nucleotides match TRBD1. The ends lost 2 bases at V and 5 bases at J; junction bases unmatched: 11. The CDR3 runs 16 residues. The V gene's germline CDR1 is SGHAT and CDR2 FQDESV (reference sequence). The CDR3 reads CASSLTSRGREDEQYF. The CDR3 region has the DNA TGTGCCAGCAGCTTAACCTCCAGGGGGCGCGAGGACGAGCAGTACTTC.

V and J are TRBV2 and TRBJ2-3; 9 bases agree with TRBD2. The germline gives CDR1 SNHLY, CDR2 FYNNEI. There are 14 residues in the CDR3. V gave up 5 bases and J gave up 3 bases; unmatched junction bases: 3. The CDR3 DNA follows: TGTGCCAGCAGTCGGACTAGCGTGACAGATACGCAGTATTTT. This codes for CASSRTSVTDTQYF. Variable domain in full (rest from reference TRBV2 and TRBJ2-3): EPEVTQTPSHQVTQMGQEVILRCVPISNHLYFYWYRQILGQKVEFLVSFYNNEISEKSEIFDDQFSVERPDGSNFTLKIRSTKLEDSAMYFCASSRTSVTDTQYFGPGTRLTVL.

This chain uses TRBV7-9 with TRBJ1-3; D uncertain. CDR3 length: 12 amino acids. Germline V CDR1 and CDR2: SEHNR, FQNEAQ (reference sequence). V lost 8 bases, J lost 0 bases, and 5 bases lay in between. CDR3 loop: CASHSSGNTIYF. The CDR3 DNA sequence: TGTGCCAGCCACAGCTCTGGAAACACCATATATTTT.

The rearrangement links TRBV5-1 to TRBJ2-7, with 7 bases that match TRBD1. The CDR3 spans 14 residues. The J segment lost 0 bases and the V segment lost 0 bases, leaving 0 bases of the junction unmatched. Germline assignment: CDR1 SGHRS and CDR2 YFSETQ. CDR3 DNA: TGCGCCAGCAGCTTGGGACAGGGCTCCTACGAGCAGTACTTC. Translation gives CASSLGQGSYEQYF.